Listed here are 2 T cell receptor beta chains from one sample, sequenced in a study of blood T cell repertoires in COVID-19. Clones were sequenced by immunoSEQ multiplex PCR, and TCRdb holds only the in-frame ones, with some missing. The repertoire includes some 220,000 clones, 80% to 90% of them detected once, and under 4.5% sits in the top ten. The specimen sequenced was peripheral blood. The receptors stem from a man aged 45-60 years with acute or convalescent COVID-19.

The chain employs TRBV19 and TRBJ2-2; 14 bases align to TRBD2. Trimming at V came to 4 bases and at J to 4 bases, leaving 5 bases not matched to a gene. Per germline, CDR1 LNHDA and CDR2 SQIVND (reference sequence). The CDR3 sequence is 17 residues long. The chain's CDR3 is CASSTTSGRVGTGELFF. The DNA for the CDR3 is TGTGCCAGTAGTACGACTAGCGGGAGGGTTGGCACCGGGGAGCTGTTTTTT.

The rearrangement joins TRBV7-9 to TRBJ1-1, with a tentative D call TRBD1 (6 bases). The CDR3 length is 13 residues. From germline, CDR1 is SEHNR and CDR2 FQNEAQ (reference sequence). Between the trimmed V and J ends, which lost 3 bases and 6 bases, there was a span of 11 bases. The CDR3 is CASSFLRGPEAFF. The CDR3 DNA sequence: TGTGCCAGCAGCTTTCTCAGGGGACCTGAAGCTTTCTTT. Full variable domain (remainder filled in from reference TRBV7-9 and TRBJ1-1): DTGVSQNPRHKITKRGQNVTFRCDPISEHNRLYWYRQTLGQGPEFLTYFQNEAQLEKSRLLSDRFSAERPKGSFSTLEIQRTEQGDSAMYLCASSFLRGPEAFFGQGTRLTVV.